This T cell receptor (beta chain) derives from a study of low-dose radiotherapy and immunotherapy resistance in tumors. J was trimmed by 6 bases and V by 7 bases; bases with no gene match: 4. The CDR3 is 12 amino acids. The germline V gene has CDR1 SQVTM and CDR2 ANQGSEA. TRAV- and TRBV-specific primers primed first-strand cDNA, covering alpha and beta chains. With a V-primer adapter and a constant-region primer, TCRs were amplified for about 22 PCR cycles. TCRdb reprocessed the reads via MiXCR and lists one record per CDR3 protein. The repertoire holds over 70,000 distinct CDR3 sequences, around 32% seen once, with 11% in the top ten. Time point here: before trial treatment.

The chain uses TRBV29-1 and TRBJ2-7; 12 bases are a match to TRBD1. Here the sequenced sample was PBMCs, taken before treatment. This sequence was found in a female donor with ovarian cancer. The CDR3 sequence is CSAGQGASEQYF. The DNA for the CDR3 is TGCAGCGCGGGACAGGGGGCCAGCGAGCAGTACTTC.